This T cell receptor (beta chain) was profiled in a study of response to subunit inactivated influenza vaccine. Study-level points and caveats: Authors suggested each seasonal influenza vaccination recruits few new T cells.

This clonotype has just a few counts. Its antigen is not known. TCRdb itself ran the RT-PCR reads through MiXCR, one entry per CDR3 protein. Of 500,000 or so distinct CDR3 sequences in the sample, 16% were seen once. The CDR3 extends over 13 amino acids. CDR1 SQVTM and CDR2 ANQGSEA come from the germline V gene. V lost 5 bases and J lost 3; bases outside the gene matches: 7. Sample: CD4+ T cells sorted from PBMCs, taken roughly 24 months after vaccination. The sequence was obtained from a man in his fifties or sixties who received an inactivated influenza vaccine. The rearrangement links TRBV29-1 to TRBJ2-7, with 7 bases identical to TRBD1. The CDR3 is CSVNRDSSYEQYF. CDR3 in DNA: TGCAGCGTTAACCGGGACAGCAGCTACGAGCAGTACTTC.